This TCR beta chain derives from a study of CD8+CD57+ T cells in acquired aplastic anemia. The CDR3 has 22 amino acids. Unmatched junction bases numbered 14, after V lost 3 bases and J lost 0 bases. Patients sequenced had flow cytometry evidence of CD8+CD57+ cell expansion. The study profiled TCR beta VDJ and CDR3 using genomic DNA as template. One entry per CDR3 protein, called by TCRdb with MiXCR from the reads. The top ten hold 1.3% of the sample, which has around 290,000 distinct CDR3 sequences, roughly 61% seen once. The rearrangement links TRBV12-3 or TRBV12-4 to TRBJ2-1; 16 bases map to TRBD2. Sequenced: sorted CD4+, CD8+, or CD8+CD57+ T cells (not recorded which) from PBMCs. This TCR came from a human donor with aplastic anemia. CDR3 sequence reads: CASSFSFWGLAGGLRSYNEQFF. CDR3 in DNA: TGTGCCAGCAGTTTCAGTTTTTGGGGACTAGCGGGAGGGCTCCGCTCCTACAATGAGCAGTTCTTC.